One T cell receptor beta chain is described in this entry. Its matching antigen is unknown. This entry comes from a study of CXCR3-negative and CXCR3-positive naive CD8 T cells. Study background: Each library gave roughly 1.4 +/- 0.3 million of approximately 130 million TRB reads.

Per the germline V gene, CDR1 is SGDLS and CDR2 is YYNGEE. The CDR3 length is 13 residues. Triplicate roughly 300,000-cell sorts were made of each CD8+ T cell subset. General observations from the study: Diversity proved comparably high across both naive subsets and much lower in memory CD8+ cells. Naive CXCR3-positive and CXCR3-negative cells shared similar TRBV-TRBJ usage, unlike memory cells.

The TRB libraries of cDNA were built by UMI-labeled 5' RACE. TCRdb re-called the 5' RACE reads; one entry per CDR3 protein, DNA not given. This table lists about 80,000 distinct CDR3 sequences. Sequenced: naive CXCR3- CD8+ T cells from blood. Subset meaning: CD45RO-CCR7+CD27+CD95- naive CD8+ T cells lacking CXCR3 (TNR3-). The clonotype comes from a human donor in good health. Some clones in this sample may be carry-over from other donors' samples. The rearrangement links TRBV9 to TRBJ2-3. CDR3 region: CASSGSTTDTQYF.